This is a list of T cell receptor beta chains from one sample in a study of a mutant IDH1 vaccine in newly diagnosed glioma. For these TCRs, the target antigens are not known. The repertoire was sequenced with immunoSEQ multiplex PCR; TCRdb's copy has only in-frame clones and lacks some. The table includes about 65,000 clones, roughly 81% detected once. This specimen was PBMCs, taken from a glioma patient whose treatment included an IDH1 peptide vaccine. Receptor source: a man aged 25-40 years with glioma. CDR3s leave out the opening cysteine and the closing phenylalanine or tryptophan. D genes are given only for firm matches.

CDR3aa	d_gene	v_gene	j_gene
ASSLAGTAYNSPLH	TRBD1	TRBV5-6	TRBJ1-6
ASSYKGWNSPLH	-	TRBV6-5	TRBJ1-6
ASSARGPDATKQY	-	TRBV21-1	TRBJ2-7
ASRPGLGVEQF	TRBD2	TRBV10-2	TRBJ2-1
ASSLAGGNQETQY	TRBD2	TRBV7-8	TRBJ2-5
ASSSRESGPTGGNEQF	TRBD1	TRBV11-3	TRBJ2-1
ASSGYGANVLT	-	TRBV28	TRBJ2-6
ASSTSTGGTEAF	TRBD1	TRBV19	TRBJ1-1
ASSPGGAYGYT	TRBD1	TRBV5-1	TRBJ1-2
ASISGGHTGELF	TRBD2	TRBV2	TRBJ2-2